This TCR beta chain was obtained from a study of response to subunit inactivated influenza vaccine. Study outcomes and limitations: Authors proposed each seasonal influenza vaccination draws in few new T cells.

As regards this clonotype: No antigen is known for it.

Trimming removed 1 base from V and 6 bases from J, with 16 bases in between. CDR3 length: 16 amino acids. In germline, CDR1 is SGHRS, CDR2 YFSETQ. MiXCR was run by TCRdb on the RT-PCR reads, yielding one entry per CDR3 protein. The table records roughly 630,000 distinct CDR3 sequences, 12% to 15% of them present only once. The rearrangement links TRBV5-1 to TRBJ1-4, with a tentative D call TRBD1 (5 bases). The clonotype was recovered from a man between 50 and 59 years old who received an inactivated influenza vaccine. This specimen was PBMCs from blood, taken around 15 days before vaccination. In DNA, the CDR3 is TGCGCCAGCAGCTTGTGGTCCCCCGGGGGGGATGAAAAACTGTTTTTT. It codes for CASSLWSPGGDEKLFF.